This T cell receptor beta chain derives from a study of blood T cell repertoires in COVID-19. This CDR3 contains 11 residues. Germline CDR1 reads GTSNPN; CDR2 reads SVGIG (reference sequence). V was pared by 5 bases and J by 4 bases, with 6 bases between. Per the original methods: Reference gene primers were amplified, and this amplification served to estimate nucleated cell counts. Assay: immunoSEQ multiplex PCR; the TCRdb copy retains only in-frame clones and omits some. V and J calls plus clone size are reproduced from that table; the DNA served to infer D and trimming. Here the sample spans about 480,000 clones, around nine tenths being singletons.

The TCR comes from a young woman with acute COVID-19. Sequenced sample: PBMCs or T cells enriched from blood (not recorded which). The chain links TRBV30 to TRBJ2-1; the D gene is possibly TRBD2 (5 bases). The CDR3 region has the DNA TGTGCCTGGCGGGAATACAATGAGCAGTTCTTC. Protein: CAWREYNEQFF.